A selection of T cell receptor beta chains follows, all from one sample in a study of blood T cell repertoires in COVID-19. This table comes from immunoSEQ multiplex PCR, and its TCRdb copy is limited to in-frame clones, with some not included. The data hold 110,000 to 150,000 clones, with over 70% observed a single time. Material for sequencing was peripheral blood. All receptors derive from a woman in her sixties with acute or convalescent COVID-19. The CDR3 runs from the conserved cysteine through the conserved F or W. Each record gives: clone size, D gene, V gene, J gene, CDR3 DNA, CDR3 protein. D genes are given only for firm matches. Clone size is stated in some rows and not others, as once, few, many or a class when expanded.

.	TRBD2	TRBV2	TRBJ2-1	TGTGCCAGCGGGCGCGGGAGCTCCTACAATGAGCAGTTCTTC	CASGRGSSYNEQFF
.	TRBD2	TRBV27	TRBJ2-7	TGTGCCAGCAGTAAGCGGGAGGGCCTTGGGTCCTACGAGCAGTACTTC	CASSKREGLGSYEQYF
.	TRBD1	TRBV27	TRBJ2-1	TGTGCCAGTTCGGGACAGCTAACACCCCAGTTCTTC	CASSGQLTPQFF
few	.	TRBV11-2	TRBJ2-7	TGTGCCAGCAGCTTAGGTGAATTCAGCTACGAGCAGTACTTC	CASSLGEFSYEQYF
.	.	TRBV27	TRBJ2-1	TGTGCCAGCAGTTCATACCCAACTTCTGAGCAGTTCTTC	CASSSYPTSEQFF
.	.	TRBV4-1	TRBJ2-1	TGCGCCAGCAGCCTACAGGATGGGTTGTGGAATGAGCAGTTCTTC	CASSLQDGLWNEQFF
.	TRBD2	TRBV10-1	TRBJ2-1	TGCGCCAGCAGTGGTTTTAGCGGGAGCTCCTACAATGAGCAGTTCTTC	CASSGFSGSSYNEQFF
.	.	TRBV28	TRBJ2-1	TGTGTCAGCAGTTTATCGGGGAGAGTCCCCTACAATGAGCAGTTCTTC	CVSSLSGRVPYNEQFF
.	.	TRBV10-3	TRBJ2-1	TGTGCCATCAGTTCTAGCGCCTCCTACAATGAGCAGTTCTTC	CAISSSASYNEQFF
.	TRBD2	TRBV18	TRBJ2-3	TGTGCCAGCTCACCCCTAGCGGGAGGCCTTGGCACAGATACGCAGTATTTT	CASSPLAGGLGTDTQYF
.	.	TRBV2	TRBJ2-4	TGTGCCAGCAGTGAAGGTTCCTTCGTGGCCAAAAACATTCAGTACTTC	CASSEGSFVAKNIQYF
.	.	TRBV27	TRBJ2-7	TGTGCCAGCAGCTTGAGACAGCCCTACGAGCAGTACTTC	CASSLRQPYEQYF